This TCR beta chain was identified in a study of T cell changes during pregnancy in multiple sclerosis. The CDR3 totals 14 residues. CDR1 is LNHDA and CDR2 is SQIVND in the germline V gene (reference sequence). The ends were cut back, 8 bases at V and 0 bases at J, with 11 bases in the middle. The method was immunoSEQ multiplex PCR; TCRdb's version includes in-frame clones alone and lacks a portion of them. The sample has about 59,000 clones, 85% to 95% seen once; the top ten hold 0.36%. The chain couples TRBV19 to TRBJ1-5; possibly TRBD1 for D (6 bases). The specimen was CD4+ T cells from peripheral blood mononuclear cells, collected before pregnancy. The source of this sequence is a female donor with multiple sclerosis, enrolled in a pregnancy study. The CDR3 nucleotides are TGTGCCAGTTACGAAGGGGGTAGCAATCAGCCCCAGCATTTT. The encoded protein is CASYEGGSNQPQHF.